One and the same sample provided the 27 T cell receptor beta chains below, sequenced in a study of control samples from healthy donors and cancer patients. The protocol was immunoSEQ multiplex PCR, while the TCRdb copy is restricted to in-frame clones and leaves out a portion. This repertoire shows about 98,000 clones, over 60% found once; its top ten account for under 12%. Source material: blood. Receptors were obtained from a woman in her twenties or thirties in good health.

The chain couples TRBV29-1 to TRBJ2-7, with 8 bases fitting TRBD1. Trimming at V came to 4 bases and at J to 0 bases, leaving 2 bases not matched to a gene. The length of the CDR3 is 13 residues. Per germline, CDR1 SQVTM and CDR2 ANQGSEA. The CDR3 reads CSVARGPSYEQYF. The CDR3 DNA follows: TGCAGCGTTGCCAGGGGGCCCTCCTACGAGCAGTACTTC.

The J gene is TRBJ2-5, the V gene TRBV5-1, with 12 bases fitting TRBD2. The junction had 9 bases not matched to a gene; V was cut back by 4 bases and J by 5 bases. CDR3 length: 16 amino acids. CDR1 is SGHRS and CDR2 is YFSETQ in the germline V gene. The DNA for the CDR3 is TGCGCCAGCAGCAGAGCTAGCGGGGGGGCCAGGGAGACCCAGTACTTC. Amino acid sequence: CASSRASGGARETQYF.

V and J are TRBV3-1 (or the pseudogene TRBV3-2) and TRBJ1-2, with D uncertain. Per the germline V gene, CDR1 is LGHDT and CDR2 is YNNKEL (reference sequence). V was clipped by 8 bases and J by 4 bases, with 17 bases between them. CDR3 length: 14 amino acids. The CDR3 reads CASLGSCDFYGYTF. The CDR3 nucleotides are TGTGCCAGCCTGGGGTCCTGCGACTTCTATGGCTACACCTTC.

The rearrangement uses TRBV5-1 and TRBJ1-6; 9 bases fit TRBD1. J was trimmed by 7 bases and V by 1 base; bases with no gene match: 9. The CDR3 sequence is 17 residues long. Germline assignment: CDR1 SGHRS and CDR2 YFSETQ. The CDR3, as DNA: TGCGCCAGCAGCTTGTTCCTCCGGGACAGGGAGAATTCACCCCTCCACTTT. Residues: CASSLFLRDRENSPLHF.

The chain combines TRBV3-1 (or the pseudogene TRBV3-2) with TRBJ2-2; D call uncertain. This CDR3 is 13 amino acids long. CDR1 LGHDT and CDR2 YNNKEL come from the germline V gene (reference sequence). V was clipped by 3 bases and J by 7 bases, with 9 bases between them. CDR3 loop: CASSQGWGGELFF. CDR3 coding DNA: TGTGCCAGCAGCCAGGGGTGGGGCGGGGAGCTGTTTTTT.

V is TRBV27 and J is TRBJ1-4; 10 nucleotides match TRBD1. Per the germline V gene, CDR1 is MNHEY and CDR2 is SMNVEV (reference sequence). There are 17 residues in the CDR3. Losses at the gene ends were 6 bases for V and 2 bases for J; bases not matched to a gene: 9. Here the CDR3 reads CASRDPGQGTTNEKLFF. In DNA form, the CDR3 reads TGTGCCAGCAGAGATCCGGGACAGGGGACTACTAATGAAAAACTGTTTTTT.

This clone was recorded a few times. The sample holds other DNA sequences that translate to the same CDR3. The chain joins TRBV12-3 or TRBV12-4 to TRBJ1-3; D ambiguous. V was clipped by 6 bases and J by 7 bases, with 10 bases between them. The CDR3 sequence is 12 residues long. The CDR3 reads CASSLGWNTIYF. In nucleotides, the CDR3 is TGTGCCAGCAGCCTAGGGTGGAACACCATATATTTT.

This clone has only a few counts. This chain connects TRBV6-1 to TRBJ2-2; D unresolved. The ends were cut back, 2 bases at V and 2 bases at J, with 6 bases in the middle. The germline gives CDR1 MNHNS, CDR2 SASEGT. The CDR3 sequence is 14 residues long. The CDR3 loop reads CASSEQRNTGELFF. The CDR3 DNA reads TGTGCCAGCAGTGAACAGAGAAACACCGGGGAGCTGTTTTTT.

The V and J genes are TRBV27 and TRBJ1-6; 7 bases align to TRBD1. The CDR3 contains 15 residues. Trimming at V came to 0 bases and at J to 10 bases, leaving 6 bases not matched to a gene. From germline, CDR1 is MNHEY and CDR2 SMNVEV (reference sequence). The CDR3 spells CASSLSSTGRSPLHF. The CDR3, as DNA: TGTGCCAGCAGTTTATCCTCGACAGGGCGCTCACCCCTCCACTTT.

This chain joins TRBV18 and TRBJ1-2; D gene unclear. The CDR3 is made up of 15 amino acids. The germline gives CDR1 KGHSH, CDR2 LQKENI. The germline V and J ends were trimmed by 5 bases and 3 bases, with 16 bases remaining between them. In DNA form, the CDR3 reads TGTGCCAGCTCATTTCGGGCTGGGGTTGACTATGGCTACACCTTC. It translates to CASSFRAGVDYGYTF.

The V and J genes are TRBV5-8 and TRBJ2-4; D possibly corresponds to TRBD1 (6 bases). V was trimmed by 0 bases and J by 1 base, leaving 20 bases between them. The CDR3 is 19 amino acids. Germline-derived CDR1 and CDR2 are SGHTS and YDEGEE. The chain's CDR3 is CASSLEGFTGLLAKNIQYF. The CDR3 DNA reads TGTGCCAGCAGCTTGGAAGGGTTTACAGGGCTCTTGGCCAAAAACATTCAGTACTTC.

The CDR3 region has the DNA TGTGCCGGCATCAGTGGGGGCCACGTAGCCTACACCTTC. This translates into CAGISGGHVAYTF. This rearrangement joins TRBV30 to TRBJ1-2, with D maybe TRBD1 (6 bases). The V gene lost 8 bases and the J gene lost 10 bases, with 23 bases spanning the gap. This CDR3 is built from 13 residues. Germline-derived CDR1 and CDR2 are GTSNPN and SVGIG (reference sequence).

This chain connects TRBV5-1 to TRBJ2-5, with 12 bases that match TRBD2. The germline CDR1 and CDR2 sequences are SGHRS and YFSETQ. The CDR3 is 16 amino acids. V lost 3 bases and J lost 2; bases outside the gene matches: 5. Here the CDR3 reads CASSSGLAGLQETQYF. CDR3 DNA sequence: TGCGCCAGCAGCTCCGGACTAGCGGGGCTGCAAGAGACCCAGTACTTC.

The genes are TRBV7-9 and TRBJ1-1, with 8 bases aligning to TRBD1. CDR1 SEHNR and CDR2 FQNEAQ come from the germline V gene (reference sequence). Losses at the gene ends were 4 bases for V and 5 bases for J; bases not matched to a gene: 3. CDR3 length: 13 residues. The CDR3 protein is CASSSRQGTEAFF. The CDR3 coding sequence is TGTGCCAGCAGCTCCCGACAGGGGACTGAAGCTTTCTTT.

The chain uses TRBV7-2 and TRBJ2-7, with D possibly TRBD1 on 6 matching bases. V was trimmed by 4 bases and J by 2 bases, leaving 15 bases between them. The CDR3 contains 15 residues. Germline-derived CDR1 and CDR2 are SGHTA and FQGNSA. CDR3 coding DNA: TGTGCCAGCAGCTCCCTCCGGGGACAACCCTACGAGCAGTACTTC. This translates into CASSSLRGQPYEQYF.

This clone was detected only once. This chain connects TRBV25-1 to TRBJ2-1; 9 nucleotides agree with TRBD1. Germline assignment: CDR1 MGHDK and CDR2 SYGVNS. The J segment lost 1 base and the V segment lost 8 bases, leaving 9 bases of the junction unmatched. The CDR3 consists of 16 residues. The CDR3 coding sequence is TGTGCCAGCCAAGGACCGGGACAGGGATCCTACAATGAGCAGTTCTTC. This sequence encodes CASQGPGQGSYNEQFF. Using reference TRBV25-1 and TRBJ2-1 for the parts outside the CDR3, the full variable domain is EADIYQTPRYLVIGTGKKITLECSQTMGHDKMYWYQQDPGMELHLIHYSYGVNSTEKGDLSSESTVSRIRTEHFPLTLESARPSHTSQYLCASQGPGQGSYNEQFFGPGTRLTVL.

The chain recombines TRBV7-8 with TRBJ2-3; 9 nucleotides agree with TRBD1. The CDR3 sequence is 13 residues long. J lost 5 bases, V lost 3 bases, and 0 bases had no gene match. The V gene's germline CDR1 is SGHVS and CDR2 FQNEAQ. The CDR3 nucleotides read TGTGCCAGCAGCTTGGGACAGGGAGATACGCAGTATTTT. Translation: CASSLGQGDTQYF. The variable domain in full, completed from reference TRBV7-8 and TRBJ2-3, reads GAGVSQSPRYKVAKRGQDVALRCDPISGHVSLFWYQQALGQGPEFLTYFQNEAQLDKSGLPSDRFFAERPEGSVSTLKIQRTQQEDSAVYLCASSLGQGDTQYFGPGTRLTVL.

The chain uses TRBV7-2 and TRBJ2-7; D not certain. Trimming stripped 3 bases from V and 6 bases from J, with 9 bases between. In germline, CDR1 is SGHTA, CDR2 FQGNSA. CDR3 size: 12 residues. CDR3 DNA: TGTGCCAGCAGCTTTTGGGGTTCCGAGCAGTACTTC. The encoded protein is CASSFWGSEQYF.

The V call is TRBV4-3, the J call TRBJ1-2; 7 nucleotides align to TRBD1. V was pared by 0 bases and J by 0 bases, with 1 base of the junction left unmatched. This CDR3 comprises 15 residues. Germline values: CDR1 LGHNA, CDR2 YSLEER. The CDR3 is CASSQDRGANYGYTF. CDR3 nucleotide sequence: TGCGCCAGCAGCCAAGACAGGGGGGCTAACTATGGCTACACCTTC.

Here the CDR3 DNA reads TGTGCCACCAGTGATACAGGGGGCGGTCATCAGCCCCAGCATTTT. It yields the protein CATSDTGGGHQPQHF. This rearrangement joins TRBV24-1 to TRBJ1-5; 9 bases agree with TRBD1. This CDR3 comprises 15 residues. Germline V gene data show CDR1 as KGHDR and CDR2 as SFDVKD. J gave up 5 bases and V 3 bases, and 4 bases lay outside the gene matches.

The rearrangement joins TRBV18 to TRBJ2-5, with a possible D match to TRBD2 (5 bases). Germline CDR1 reads KGHSH; CDR2 reads LQKENI. V was clipped by 6 bases and J by 0 bases, with 14 bases between them. CDR3 length equals 15 residues. This chain's CDR3 is CASSHGNRYQETQYF. In nucleotides, the CDR3 is TGTGCCAGCTCTCACGGGAACCGGTACCAAGAGACCCAGTACTTC. Full variable domain (rest looked up from reference TRBV18 and TRBJ2-5): NAGVMQNPRHLVRRRGQEARLRCSPMKGHSHVYWYRQLPEEGLKFMVYLQKENIIDESGMPKERFSAEFPKEGPSILRIQQVVRGDSAAYFCASSHGNRYQETQYFGPGTRLLVL.

The V call is TRBV9, the J call TRBJ2-5; 14 bases fit TRBD2. Germline V gives CDR1 SGDLS, CDR2 YYNGEE. V was pared by 0 bases and J by 4 bases, with 8 bases of the junction left unmatched. This CDR3 spans 18 amino acids. The CDR3 region has the DNA TGTGCCAGCAGCGTAGGTGGACTAGCGGGGGGTAGCGGAGAGACCCAGTACTTC. Translated: CASSVGGLAGGSGETQYF.

This chain links TRBV2 with TRBJ1-5; no clear D. V lost 2 bases, J lost 8 bases, and 7 bases lay in between. Looked up from germline, CDR1 is SNHLY and CDR2 is FYNNEI. CDR3 length: 12 amino acids. The CDR3 here is CASSEPWEPQHF. The CDR3 nucleotides are TGTGCCAGCAGTGAACCTTGGGAGCCCCAGCATTTT.

The rearrangement links TRBV5-1 to TRBJ2-3; 9 bases align to TRBD2. Per the germline V gene, CDR1 is SGHRS and CDR2 is YFSETQ. V was pared by 0 bases and J by 4 bases, with 9 bases of the junction left unmatched. The CDR3 runs to 17 residues. CDR3 sequence reads: CASSLVGGGAGADTQYF. CDR3 DNA sequence: TGCGCCAGCAGCTTGGTTGGCGGGGGGGCCGGTGCAGATACGCAGTATTTT.

This clone has a handful of counts. The chain recombines TRBV14 with TRBJ2-7; the D is unclear. V dropped 2 bases and J dropped 5 bases, with 16 bases sitting between them. Germline loops: CDR1 SGHDN, CDR2 FVKESK. There are 15 residues in the CDR3. The DNA for the CDR3 is TGTGCCAGCAGCCAAATTATCTTAGGACGGGACGAGCAGTACTTC. This codes for CASSQIILGRDEQYF.

The chain is built from TRBV5-6 and TRBJ2-1; 11 bases fit TRBD2. Germline loops: CDR1 SGHDT, CDR2 YYEEEE. J lost 2 bases, V lost 0 bases, and 7 bases had no gene match. CDR3 length equals 18 residues. The CDR3 sequence: CASSLGTLSGGAYNEQFF. CDR3 sequence (DNA): TGTGCCAGCAGCTTGGGGACACTTAGCGGGGGGGCCTACAATGAGCAGTTCTTC.

The CDR3: CASSYSDSLSNQPQHF. The CDR3 DNA follows: TGTGCCAGCAGTTACTCGGACAGCCTTAGCAATCAGCCCCAGCATTTT. J is TRBJ1-5 and V is TRBV6-2 or TRBV6-3; weak D call: TRBD1 (6 bases). The CDR3 has 16 residues. Deletions cut 0 bases from V and 0 bases from J, with 9 bases between. Germline V gene lookup returns CDR1 MNHEY and CDR2 SVGEGT.